This T cell receptor beta chain was obtained from a study of cytomegalovirus exposure and HLA in healthy donors. The PCR contained 60 Vbeta and 13 Jbeta primers. Using immunoSEQ multiplex PCR, the repertoire was profiled, and TCRdb retains in-frame clones only, with some absent. This table has fewer than 200,000 clones, roughly 70% appearing once. The CDR3 length is 19 residues. CDR1 and CDR2 (germline): LNHNV, YYDKDF (reference sequence). V was pared by 2 bases and J by 6 bases, with 20 bases of the junction left unmatched. The chain employs TRBV15 and TRBJ2-3, with 7 bases fitting TRBD1. Material for sequencing was PBMCs. The TCR was taken from a girl aged 10 to 17 in good health and CMV-seronegative. The chain's CDR3 is CATSRSYRLGSGGMDTQYF. The CDR3 DNA reads as TGTGCCACCAGCAGATCATACCGGCTGGGGTCAGGGGGAATGGATACGCAGTATTTT.